The 3 T cell receptor beta chains below all came from one sample that was sequenced in a study of stem cell transplantation in POMP-related autoinflammatory disease. Clones were read by immunoSEQ multiplex PCR, and TCRdb kept only the in-frame ones, dropping some. The table records tens of thousands of clones, approximately 91% of them present only once. The sequences come from CD4+ T cells from PBMCs, collected after stem cell transplantation. Receptors were obtained from a human patient with POMP-related autoinflammation and immune dysregulation (PRAID). These T cells may partly come from the graft donor.

This clone has a handful of counts. The chain joins TRBV28 to TRBJ2-3; TRBD1 aligns across 9 bases. V dropped 6 bases and J dropped 3; count of bases not matched to a gene: 10. This CDR3 has 16 residues. Germline loops: CDR1 MDHEN, CDR2 SYDVKM. CDR3 sequence (DNA): TGTGCCAGCAGACAACCGGGACAGGGAAGGACAGATACGCAGTATTTT. Protein: CASRQPGQGRTDTQYF.

V and J are TRBV9 and TRBJ2-7; TRBD1 agrees at 9 bases. V lost 3 bases, J lost 6 bases, and 10 bases stayed unmatched. The CDR3 is 15 residues long. In germline, CDR1 is SGDLS, CDR2 YYNGEE. The DNA of the CDR3 is TGTGCCAGCAGCGCTACAGGGGGCGCTGCTCGCGAGCAGTACTTC. It yields the protein CASSATGGAAREQYF. The full variable domain, rest sourced from reference TRBV9 and TRBJ2-7, is DSGVTQTPKHLITATGQRVTLRCSPRSGDLSVYWYQQSLDQGLQFLIQYYNGEERAKGNILERFSAQQFPDLHSELNLSSLELGDSALYFCASSATGGAAREQYFGPGTRLTVT.

This chain connects TRBV5-6 to TRBJ2-1; maybe TRBD2 (6 bases). Germline CDR1 SGHDT, CDR2 YYEEEE. The CDR3 is 17 residues long. The V gene lost 4 bases and the J gene lost 2 bases, with 19 bases spanning the gap. The CDR3: CASSPRQVGGAYNEQFF. In DNA, the CDR3 is TGTGCCAGCAGCCCCCGTCAGGTGGGAGGAGCCTACAATGAGCAGTTCTTC.